This T cell receptor (beta chain) came from a study of blood T cell repertoires in COVID-19. As for the study in general: The United States, Italy and Spain were the sources of the acute and convalescent COVID-19 samples.

As handled by the study authors: Amplification with reference gene primers provided the estimates of nucleated cell counts. The method was immunoSEQ multiplex PCR; TCRdb's version includes in-frame clones alone and lacks a portion of them. The V and J calls and clone size come from that table; D and trimming were worked out from the DNA. This sample has fewer than 200,000 clones, with approximately 87% found just once. The age range of participants was about 18 to 100 years, with residence in under 25 US areas. The specimen was PBMCs or T cells enriched from blood (not recorded which). This sequence was found in a woman in her 50s who had recovered from COVID-19.

CDR3 DNA sequence: TGTGCCAGCAGTTTTTTATACGGGAATCCAGGGAACACTGAAGCTTTCTTT. This translates into CASSFLYGNPGNTEAFF. V usage is TRBV27 and J usage is TRBJ1-1, with no clear D. The CDR3 is made up of 17 amino acids. Germline CDR1 is MNHEY and CDR2 is SMNVEV (reference sequence). V lost 3 bases and J lost 1, with 18 bases in between.